This T cell receptor beta chain was sequenced during a study of Tregs in tolerant kidney transplant recipients. Study background: CD4+CD25+CD127- cells came from approximately three-day belatacept mixed lymphocyte reactions, some with roughly five-day graft donor restimulation. Study outcomes and limitations: Biological reproducibility was not directly addressed in this study. Expanding Tregs on activated donor B cells appeared to best identify donor-specific TCRbeta clones.

This clone was observed a single time. Its antigen remains unidentified. Germline V gene sequence: CDR1 SGDLS, CDR2 YYNGEE. CDR3 length equals 16 residues. V lost 4 bases, J lost 0 bases, and 13 bases lay in between. The data were produced by immunoSEQ multiplex PCR, yet TCRdb's version contains in-frame clones alone and is incomplete. Here the sample spans approximately 30,000 clones, over 65% being singletons. The TCR sequence derives from a human donor in good health. Sequencing was done on a sample of Tregs from blood cultured with allogeneic cells. The rearrangement uses TRBV9 and TRBJ2-2, with a tentative D call TRBD2 (6 bases). The CDR3 here is CASSPSRLANTGELFF. The CDR3, as DNA: TGTGCCAGCAGCCCCAGTCGACTAGCGAACACCGGGGAGCTGTTTTTT.